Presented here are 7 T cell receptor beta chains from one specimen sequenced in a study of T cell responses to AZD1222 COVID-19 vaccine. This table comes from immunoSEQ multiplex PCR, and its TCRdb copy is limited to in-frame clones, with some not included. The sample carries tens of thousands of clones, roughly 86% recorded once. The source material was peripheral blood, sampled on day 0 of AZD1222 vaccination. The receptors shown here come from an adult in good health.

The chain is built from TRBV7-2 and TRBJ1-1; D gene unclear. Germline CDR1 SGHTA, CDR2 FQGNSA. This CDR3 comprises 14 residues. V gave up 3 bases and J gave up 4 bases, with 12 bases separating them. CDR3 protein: CASSFVGLSTEAFF. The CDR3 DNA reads TGTGCCAGCAGCTTTGTGGGTCTTAGCACTGAAGCTTTCTTT.

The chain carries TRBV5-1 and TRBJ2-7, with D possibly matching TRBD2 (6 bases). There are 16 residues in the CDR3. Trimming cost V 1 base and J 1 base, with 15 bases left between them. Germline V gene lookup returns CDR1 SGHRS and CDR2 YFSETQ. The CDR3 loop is CASSLTLRESSYEQYF. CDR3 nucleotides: TGCGCCAGCAGCTTGACTTTGCGGGAAAGTTCCTACGAGCAGTACTTC.

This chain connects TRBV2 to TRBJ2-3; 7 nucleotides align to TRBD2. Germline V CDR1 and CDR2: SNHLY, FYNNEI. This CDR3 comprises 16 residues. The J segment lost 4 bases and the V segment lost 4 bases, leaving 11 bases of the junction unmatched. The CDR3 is CASSGPQRDRPDTQYF. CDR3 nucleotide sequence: TGTGCCAGCAGTGGGCCACAGCGGGATCGTCCAGATACGCAGTATTTT.

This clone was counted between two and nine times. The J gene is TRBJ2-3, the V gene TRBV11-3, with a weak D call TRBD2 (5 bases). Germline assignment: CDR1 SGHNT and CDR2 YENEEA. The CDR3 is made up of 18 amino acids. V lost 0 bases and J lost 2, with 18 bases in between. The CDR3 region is CASSLDQSGSGNTDTQYF. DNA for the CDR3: TGTGCCAGCAGCTTAGATCAATCTGGGAGCGGAAACACAGATACGCAGTATTTT.

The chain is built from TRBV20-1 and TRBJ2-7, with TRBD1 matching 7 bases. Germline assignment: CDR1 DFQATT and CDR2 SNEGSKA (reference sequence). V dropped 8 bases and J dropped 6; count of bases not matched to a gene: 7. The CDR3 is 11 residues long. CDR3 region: CSTRTGVEQYF. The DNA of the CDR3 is TGCAGTACAAGAACAGGGGTCGAGCAGTACTTC.

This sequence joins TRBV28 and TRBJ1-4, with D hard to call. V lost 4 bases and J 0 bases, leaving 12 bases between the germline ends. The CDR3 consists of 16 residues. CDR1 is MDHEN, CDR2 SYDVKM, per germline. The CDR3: CASSSGSSSTNEKLFF. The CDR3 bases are TGTGCCAGCAGTTCTGGGTCGTCTTCAACTAATGAAAAACTGTTTTTT.

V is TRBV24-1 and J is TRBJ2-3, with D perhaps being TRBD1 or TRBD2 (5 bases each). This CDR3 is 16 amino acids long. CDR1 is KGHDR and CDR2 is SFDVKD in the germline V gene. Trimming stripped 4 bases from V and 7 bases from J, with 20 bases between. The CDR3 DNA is TGTGCCACCAGTGACAAGGGGAGCTATCGGGGTTATACGCAGTATTTT. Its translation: CATSDKGSYRGYTQYF.